Listed below are T cell receptor beta chains from one sample, sequenced in a study of beta chain features in type 1 diabetes. Measured with immunoSEQ multiplex PCR; TCRdb has only the in-frame clones, and not every one. The table records around 260,000 clones, around 21% of them present only once. The sample comprised naive CD4+ T cells from blood. The source of these receptors is a woman between 35 and 50 years old with type 1 diabetes. CDR3s include the opening cysteine and the closing phenylalanine or tryptophan.

j_gene: TRBJ2-5; v_gene: TRBV9; CDR3aa: CASSSGLAGVMGQETQYF
j_gene: TRBJ2-7; v_gene: TRBV4-2; CDR3aa: CASSQDPGQGREQYF
j_gene: TRBJ1-2; v_gene: TRBV29-1; CDR3aa: CSVDGTGKWTYGYTF
j_gene: TRBJ2-7; v_gene: TRBV7-2; CDR3aa: CASSTPGEQYF
j_gene: TRBJ1-2; v_gene: TRBV30; CDR3aa: CAWNPGDYGYTF
j_gene: TRBJ2-1; v_gene: TRBV15; CDR3aa: CATSRVRSSYNEQFF
j_gene: TRBJ2-1; v_gene: TRBV19; CDR3aa: CASSMAQEGEQFF
j_gene: TRBJ2-1; v_gene: TRBV5-1; CDR3aa: CASSTSGLAGVSSYNEQFF
j_gene: TRBJ2-7; v_gene: TRBV29-1; CDR3aa: CSASPTSGGLYEQYF
j_gene: TRBJ2-2; v_gene: TRBV18; CDR3aa: CASSPFRNTGELFF
j_gene: TRBJ1-4; v_gene: TRBV28; CDR3aa: CASSLGTGGEKLFF
j_gene: TRBJ2-3; v_gene: TRBV29-1; CDR3aa: CSAGLRLTDTQYF
j_gene: TRBJ2-5; v_gene: TRBV9; CDR3aa: CASSAWTEGETQYF
j_gene: TRBJ2-7; v_gene: TRBV9; CDR3aa: CASSVQTGGYEQYF
j_gene: TRBJ1-2; v_gene: TRBV29-1; CDR3aa: CSVEGGQDWYGYTF
j_gene: TRBJ1-1; v_gene: TRBV7-2; CDR3aa: CASSPQVNTEAFF
j_gene: TRBJ2-1; v_gene: TRBV4-3; CDR3aa: CASSHPNSGEGTGGTYNEQFF
j_gene: TRBJ2-1; v_gene: TRBV28; CDR3aa: CASISASGGYNEQFF
j_gene: TRBJ1-2; v_gene: TRBV18; CDR3aa: CASSQGADYGYTF
j_gene: TRBJ1-2; v_gene: TRBV5-6; CDR3aa: CASSPDKYGYTF
j_gene: TRBJ2-3; v_gene: TRBV6-5; CDR3aa: CASSYSAGGVTDTQYF
j_gene: TRBJ2-2; v_gene: TRBV19; CDR3aa: CASSSRDTGELFF
j_gene: TRBJ1-1; v_gene: TRBV5-1; CDR3aa: CASSLAAANTEAFF
j_gene: TRBJ2-1; v_gene: TRBV4-3; CDR3aa: CASSRGREQFF
j_gene: TRBJ1-2; v_gene: TRBV29-1; CDR3aa: CSVLNSRDYGYTF
j_gene: TRBJ2-1; v_gene: TRBV7-9; CDR3aa: CASSLALSGLAGVYNEQFF
j_gene: TRBJ2-2; v_gene: TRBV29-1; CDR3aa: CSVDGLAGGPNTGELFF
j_gene: TRBJ2-5; v_gene: TRBV11-3; CDR3aa: CASSSGLEEETQYF
j_gene: TRBJ2-7; v_gene: TRBV11-3; CDR3aa: CASSPGLNDYEQYF
j_gene: TRBJ2-3; v_gene: TRBV18; CDR3aa: CASSPPGKSTDTQYF
j_gene: TRBJ2-7; v_gene: TRBV29-1; CDR3aa: CSVDFGTGEAYEQYF
j_gene: TRBJ2-5; v_gene: TRBV28; CDR3aa: CASSLQGAGIRETQYF
j_gene: TRBJ2-5; v_gene: TRBV29-1; CDR3aa: CSVAQGTGETQYF
j_gene: TRBJ2-7; v_gene: TRBV4-1; CDR3aa: CASSQDGTGAYEQYF
j_gene: TRBJ1-1; v_gene: TRBV2; CDR3aa: CASRGQGGTEAFF
j_gene: TRBJ2-5; v_gene: TRBV28; CDR3aa: CASSLGGAETQYF
j_gene: TRBJ2-3; v_gene: TRBV7-8; CDR3aa: CASSPRAGGGTQYF
j_gene: TRBJ2-7; v_gene: TRBV7-2; CDR3aa: CASSWTGGTYEQYF
j_gene: TRBJ1-5; v_gene: TRBV6-6; CDR3aa: CASGGENQPQHF
j_gene: TRBJ2-7; v_gene: TRBV4-2; CDR3aa: CASSQDPAGVPNEQYF
j_gene: TRBJ1-5; v_gene: TRBV4-3; CDR3aa: CASSQMTGVNQPQHF
j_gene: TRBJ2-5; v_gene: TRBV10-3; CDR3aa: CAIGDAGEGKETQYF
j_gene: TRBJ1-1; v_gene: TRBV29-1; CDR3aa: CSVVEGTTEAFF
j_gene: TRBJ2-1; v_gene: TRBV4-2; CDR3aa: CASSQATSGSYNEQFF
j_gene: TRBJ2-3; v_gene: TRBV7-3; CDR3aa: CASSLSGGATDTQYF
j_gene: TRBJ1-1; v_gene: TRBV4-1; CDR3aa: CASSQERVNTEAFF
j_gene: TRBJ2-7; v_gene: TRBV7-2; CDR3aa: CASSLTSPSYEQYF
j_gene: TRBJ2-7; v_gene: TRBV15; CDR3aa: CATSREAGAYEQYF
j_gene: TRBJ1-1; v_gene: TRBV7-9; CDR3aa: CASSQVTGWAEAFF